The 2 T cell receptor beta chains in this list originate from one sample, sequenced in a study of graft-versus-host responses after intestinal transplantation. Their antigen targets remain unknown. TCRdb's table, derived via immunoSEQ multiplex PCR, lists solely in-frame clones and lacks some. This table has 86,000 or so clones, over 80% appearing once. This material consisted of unstimulated CD8+ T cells sorted from spleen or lymph node cells, taken before intestinal transplant. These receptor sequences come from a human donor who received an intestinal transplant.

The V and J genes are TRBV7-7 and TRBJ1-4; no firm D call. Germline lookup yields CDR1 SSHAT and CDR2 FNYEAQ (reference sequence). The CDR3 contains 13 residues. The V gene lost 0 bases and the J gene lost 8 bases, with 7 bases spanning the gap. The CDR3 DNA sequence: TGTGCCAGCAGCTTAGCGGAGGGAGAAAAACTGTTTTTT. The encoded protein is CASSLAEGEKLFF.

The genes are TRBV13 and TRBJ2-5, with D possibly being TRBD1 or TRBD2 (5 bases each). This CDR3 is built from 16 residues. Germline V gives CDR1 PRHDT, CDR2 FYEKMQ (reference sequence). Trimming took 4 bases from V and 5 from J, leaving 20 bases between them. The CDR3 region has the DNA TGTGCCAGCAGCTCCAGGGAGCCCGGAGAGGGGGAGACCCAGTACTTC. Amino acids: CASSSREPGEGETQYF.